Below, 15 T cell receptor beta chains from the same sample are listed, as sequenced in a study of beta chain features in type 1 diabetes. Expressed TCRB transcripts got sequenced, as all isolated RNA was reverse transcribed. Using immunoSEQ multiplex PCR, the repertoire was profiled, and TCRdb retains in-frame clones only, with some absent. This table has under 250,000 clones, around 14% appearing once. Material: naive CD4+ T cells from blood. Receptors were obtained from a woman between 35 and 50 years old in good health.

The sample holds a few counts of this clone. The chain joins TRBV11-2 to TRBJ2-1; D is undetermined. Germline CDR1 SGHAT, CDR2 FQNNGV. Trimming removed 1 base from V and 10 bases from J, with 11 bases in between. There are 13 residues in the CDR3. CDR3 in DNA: TGTGCCAGCAGCTTAGGCCTAGAAGGCGAGCAGTTCTTC. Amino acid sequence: CASSLGLEGEQFF.

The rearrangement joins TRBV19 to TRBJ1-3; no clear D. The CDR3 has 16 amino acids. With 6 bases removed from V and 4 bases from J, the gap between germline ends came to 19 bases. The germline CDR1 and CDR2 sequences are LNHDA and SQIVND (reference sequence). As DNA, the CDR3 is TGTGCCAGTAGGCTACCGTCGGGGAGGAACGGAAACACCATATATTTT. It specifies CASRLPSGRNGNTIYF.

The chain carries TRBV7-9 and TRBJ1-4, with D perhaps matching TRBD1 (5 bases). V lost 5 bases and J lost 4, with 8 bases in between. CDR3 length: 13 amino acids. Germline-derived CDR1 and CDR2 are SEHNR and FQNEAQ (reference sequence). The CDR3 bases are TGTGCCAGCAGCCCACAGGTTAATGAAAAACTGTTTTTT. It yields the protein CASSPQVNEKLFF.

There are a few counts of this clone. DNA of the CDR3: TGTGCCAGCTCACCTTCAAGACAGGCCTCGGGGGGCTACACCTTC. Protein product: CASSPSRQASGGYTF. The chain employs TRBV18 and TRBJ1-2; D perhaps matches TRBD1 (6 bases). CDR3 length: 15 residues. Germline V gene data show CDR1 as KGHSH and CDR2 as LQKENI. Trimming pared 3 bases from V and 8 bases from J, leaving 19 bases between.

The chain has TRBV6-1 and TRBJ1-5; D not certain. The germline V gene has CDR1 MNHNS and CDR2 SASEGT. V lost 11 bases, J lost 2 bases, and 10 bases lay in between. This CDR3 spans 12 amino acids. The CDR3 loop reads CAGGVGNQPQHF. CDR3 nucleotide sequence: TGTGCCGGCGGCGTGGGCAATCAGCCCCAGCATTTT.

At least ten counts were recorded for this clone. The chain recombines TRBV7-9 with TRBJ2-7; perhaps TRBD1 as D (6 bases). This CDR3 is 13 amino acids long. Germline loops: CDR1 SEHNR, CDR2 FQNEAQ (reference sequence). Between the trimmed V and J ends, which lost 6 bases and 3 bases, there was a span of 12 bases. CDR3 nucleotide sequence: TGTGCCAGCAGGTTGGACAGAGACTACGAGCAGTACTTC. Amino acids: CASRLDRDYEQYF.

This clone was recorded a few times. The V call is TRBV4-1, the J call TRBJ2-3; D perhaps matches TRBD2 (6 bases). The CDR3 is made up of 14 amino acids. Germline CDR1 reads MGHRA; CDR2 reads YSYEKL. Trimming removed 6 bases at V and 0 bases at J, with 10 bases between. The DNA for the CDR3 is TGCGCCAGCAGGACTAGTCCTAGCACAGATACGCAGTATTTT. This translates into CASRTSPSTDTQYF.

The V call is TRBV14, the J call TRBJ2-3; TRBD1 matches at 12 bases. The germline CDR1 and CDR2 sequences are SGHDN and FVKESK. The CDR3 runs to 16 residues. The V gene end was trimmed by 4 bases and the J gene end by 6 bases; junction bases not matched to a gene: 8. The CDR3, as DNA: TGTGCCAGCAGCCTCGCCGGGACAGGGGGCGTTGATACGCAGTATTTT. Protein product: CASSLAGTGGVDTQYF.

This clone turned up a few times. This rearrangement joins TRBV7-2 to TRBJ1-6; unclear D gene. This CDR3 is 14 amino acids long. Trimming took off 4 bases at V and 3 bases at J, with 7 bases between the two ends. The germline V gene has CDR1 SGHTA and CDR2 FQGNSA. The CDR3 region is CASSSPGYNSPLHF. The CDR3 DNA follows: TGTGCCAGCAGCTCCCCGGGCTATAATTCACCCCTCCACTTT.

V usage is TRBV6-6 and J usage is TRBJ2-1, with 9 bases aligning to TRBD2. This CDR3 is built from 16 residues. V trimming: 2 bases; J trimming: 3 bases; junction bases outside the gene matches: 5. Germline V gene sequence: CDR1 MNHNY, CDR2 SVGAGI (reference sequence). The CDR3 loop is CASSYASGGYYNEQFF. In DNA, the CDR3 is TGTGCCAGCAGTTACGCAAGCGGGGGGTACTACAATGAGCAGTTCTTC.

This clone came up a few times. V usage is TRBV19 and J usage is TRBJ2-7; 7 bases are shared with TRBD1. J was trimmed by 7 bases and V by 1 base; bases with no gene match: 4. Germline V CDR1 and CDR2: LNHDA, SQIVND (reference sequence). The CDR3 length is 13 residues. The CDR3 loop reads CASSIGQGKEQYF. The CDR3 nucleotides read TGTGCCAGTAGTATAGGACAGGGTAAGGAGCAGTACTTC.

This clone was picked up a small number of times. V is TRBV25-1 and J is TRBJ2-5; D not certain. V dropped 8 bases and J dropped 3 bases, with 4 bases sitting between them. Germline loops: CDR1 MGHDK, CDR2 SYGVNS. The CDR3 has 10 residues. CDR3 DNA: TGTGCCAGCTTTAAAGAGACCCAGTACTTC. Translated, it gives CASFKETQYF.

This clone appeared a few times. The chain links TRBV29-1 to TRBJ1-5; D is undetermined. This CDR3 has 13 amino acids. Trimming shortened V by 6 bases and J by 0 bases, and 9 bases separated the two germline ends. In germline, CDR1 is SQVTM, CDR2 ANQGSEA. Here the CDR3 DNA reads TGCAGCGTAAGGGAGAATAGCAATCAGCCCCAGCATTTT. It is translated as CSVRENSNQPQHF.

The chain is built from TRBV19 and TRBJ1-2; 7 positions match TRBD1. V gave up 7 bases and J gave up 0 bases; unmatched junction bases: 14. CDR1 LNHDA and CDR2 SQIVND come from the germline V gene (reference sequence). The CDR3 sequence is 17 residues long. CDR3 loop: CASTPGGSGGSNYGYTF. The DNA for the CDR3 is TGTGCCAGTACCCCAGGGGGGTCTGGCGGGTCTAACTATGGCTACACCTTC.

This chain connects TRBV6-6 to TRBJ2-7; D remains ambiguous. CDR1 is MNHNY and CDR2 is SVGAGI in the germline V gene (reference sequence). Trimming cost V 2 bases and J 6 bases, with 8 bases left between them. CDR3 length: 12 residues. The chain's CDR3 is CASSYPGGEQYF. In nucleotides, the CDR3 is TGTGCCAGCAGTTACCCGGGTGGCGAGCAGTACTTC.